Shown below are 24 T cell receptor beta chains from a single sample sequenced in a study of CD8+ T cells in alopecia areata. cDNA prepared by RNA extraction and subsequent reverse transcription served as the template for sequencing. Assay used: immunoSEQ multiplex PCR; TCRdb lists only in-frame clones, some missing. The table has more than 100,000 clones, roughly 61% seen once. The sample in question was CD4+ T cells sorted from blood, obtained at week 0. The receptors stem from a human donor with alopecia areata.

This clone has just a few counts. The chain links TRBV9 to TRBJ2-1, with 9 bases that match TRBD2. Per germline, CDR1 SGDLS and CDR2 YYNGEE. This CDR3 region has 16 residues. V trimming: 4 bases; J trimming: 6 bases; junction bases outside the gene matches: 11. This CDR3 reads CASSLHPGLASNEQFF. The DNA of the CDR3 is TGTGCCAGCAGCCTACACCCGGGACTAGCAAGCAATGAGCAGTTCTTC.

The chain employs TRBV6-6 and TRBJ1-2; the match to TRBD1 covers 7 bases. V shed 6 bases, J shed 8 bases, and the junction held 6 bases outside the gene matches. Germline V gives CDR1 MNHNY, CDR2 SVGAGI (reference sequence). The length of the CDR3 is 12 residues. CDR3 sequence (DNA): TGTGCCAGCAGGGGACAGTCCAGGGGCTACACCTTC. It is translated as CASRGQSRGYTF.

This clone has more than one count but fewer than ten. This rearrangement joins TRBV7-2 to TRBJ2-7; 7 bases align to TRBD2. The CDR3 is made up of 14 amino acids. The V gene's germline CDR1 is SGHTA and CDR2 FQGNSA. With 0 bases clipped from V and 5 bases from J, the junction kept 4 bases outside the gene matches. In DNA, the CDR3 is TGTGCCAGCAGCTTAGCAGGTCTAGCGGACGAGCAGTACTTC. It codes for CASSLAGLADEQYF.

This clone appeared once. The J gene is TRBJ1-1, the V gene TRBV19, with 8 positions matching TRBD1. After removal of 1 base from V and 2 bases from J, the junction contained 6 bases not matched to a gene. This CDR3 is built from 16 residues. Germline V gives CDR1 LNHDA, CDR2 SQIVND (reference sequence). The DNA for the CDR3 is TGTGCCAGTAGTATAGCTCCAGGGGGCCGAAACACTGAAGCTTTCTTT. The encoded protein is CASSIAPGGRNTEAFF. Complete variable domain (other parts from reference TRBV19 and TRBJ1-1): DGGITQSPKYLFRKEGQNVTLSCEQNLNHDAMYWYRQDPGQGLRLIYYSQIVNDFQKGDIAEGYSVSREKKESFPLTVTSAQKNPTAFYLCASSIAPGGRNTEAFFGQGTRLTVV.

This clone was counted between two and nine times. The chain has TRBV7-3 and TRBJ2-1; D remains ambiguous. This CDR3 has 17 amino acids. The germline CDR1 and CDR2 sequences are SGHTA and FQGTGA. The germline V and J ends were trimmed by 5 bases and 7 bases, with 24 bases remaining between them. DNA of the CDR3: TGTGCCAGCAGCCCGAGCCCCGGGCCCTTGATTTTGAATGAGCAGTTCTTC. This codes for CASSPSPGPLILNEQFF.

The chain has TRBV7-3 and TRBJ2-7; TRBD1 aligns across 7 bases. CDR3 length: 13 amino acids. Looked up from germline, CDR1 is SGHTA and CDR2 is FQGTGA. J lost 6 bases, V lost 5 bases, and 7 bases had no gene match. CDR3 residues: CASSRDRVGEQYF. DNA for the CDR3: TGTGCCAGCAGCCGGGACAGAGTTGGCGAGCAGTACTTC. Full variable domain (outside the CDR3, taken from reference TRBV7-3 and TRBJ2-7): GAGVSQTPSNKVTEKGKYVELRCDPISGHTALYWYRQSLGQGPEFLIYFQGTGAADDSGLPNDRFFAVRPEGSVSTLKIQRTERGDSAVYLCASSRDRVGEQYFGPGTRLTVT.

The gene calls are TRBV2 and TRBJ2-7; D may be TRBD1 (5 bases). CDR3 length equals 13 residues. Trimming took off 7 bases at V and 6 bases at J, with 16 bases between the two ends. Per the germline V gene, CDR1 is SNHLY and CDR2 is FYNNEI. CDR3 nucleotide sequence: TGTGCCAGCATGGGGCAGGGTCGGATCGAGCAGTACTTC. Translation gives CASMGQGRIEQYF.

J is TRBJ2-5 and V is TRBV27; no clear D. The CDR3 spans 16 residues. Trimming removed 1 base from V and 5 bases from J, with 17 bases in between. CDR1 MNHEY and CDR2 SMNVEV come from the germline V gene (reference sequence). This chain's CDR3 is CASSLLEPQGLETQYF. CDR3 nucleotide sequence: TGTGCCAGCAGTTTATTAGAGCCCCAAGGGCTGGAGACCCAGTACTTC.

This clone was counted between two and nine times. The genes are TRBV15 and TRBJ2-7; D gene ambiguous. Germline V gene data show CDR1 as LNHNV and CDR2 as YYDKDF (reference sequence). The V end was cut by 1 base, the J end by 1 base, with 11 bases between. The CDR3 consists of 15 residues. The CDR3 bases are TGTGCCACCAGCAGAGGGAATTCGGAGTCCTACGAGCAGTACTTC. It translates to CATSRGNSESYEQYF.

This clone showed up just a few times. Other DNA sequences in this sample translate to the same CDR3. This chain uses TRBV11-2 with TRBJ2-7; TRBD2 matches 13 bases. Germline V gives CDR1 SGHAT, CDR2 FQNNGV. There are 16 residues in the CDR3. V was pared by 5 bases and J by 3 bases, with 7 bases of the junction left unmatched. DNA for the CDR3: TGTGCCAGCAGCCCAAAGGGACTAGCGGGGCGCTACGAGCAGTACTTC. This codes for CASSPKGLAGRYEQYF.

The chain is built from TRBV7-2 and TRBJ2-7, with D unresolved. CDR3 length: 13 amino acids. In germline, CDR1 is SGHTA, CDR2 FQGNSA. Trimming cost V 6 bases and J 4 bases, with 13 bases left between them. The chain's CDR3 is CASSLPRRYEQYF. The DNA of the CDR3 is TGTGCCAGCAGTTTACCAAGGCGATACGAGCAGTACTTC.

This clone has more than one count but fewer than ten. The genes are TRBV28 and TRBJ1-5; D gene unclear. CDR1 MDHEN and CDR2 SYDVKM come from the germline V gene. This CDR3 region has 11 residues. Trimming pared 7 bases from V and 10 bases from J, leaving 11 bases between. CDR3 amino acids: CASIQDGPQHF. The DNA of the CDR3 is TGTGCCAGCATCCAGGACGGTCCCCAGCATTTT.

Turning to this clone: The same CDR3 arises from other DNA sequences in this sample as well. The chain combines TRBV29-1 with TRBJ1-1; 10 nucleotides agree with TRBD1. The germline V gene has CDR1 SQVTM and CDR2 ANQGSEA. J was trimmed by 12 bases and V by 6 bases; bases with no gene match: 7. The CDR3 contains 11 residues. The CDR3, as DNA: TGCAGCGTAAAAATGGACAGGGGGACTTTCTTT. It encodes CSVKMDRGTFF.

The rearrangement links TRBV5-1 to TRBJ1-3; D is undetermined. This CDR3 is built from 15 residues. Germline values: CDR1 SGHRS, CDR2 YFSETQ. V was pared by 3 bases and J by 0 bases, with 10 bases between. For the CDR3, the DNA is TGCGCCAGCAGCTCTGACATGAACTCTGGAAACACCATATATTTT. This translates into CASSSDMNSGNTIYF.

The chain combines TRBV19 with TRBJ1-5; TRBD1 agrees at 10 bases. This CDR3 region has 15 residues. Trimming cost V 4 bases and J 4 bases; bases outside gene matches: 4. The germline V gene has CDR1 LNHDA and CDR2 SQIVND (reference sequence). The CDR3 sequence: CASSTGQGKNQPQHF. DNA for the CDR3: TGTGCCAGTAGTACGGGACAGGGGAAAAATCAGCCCCAGCATTTT.

V usage is TRBV2 and J usage is TRBJ2-5; tentatively, D is TRBD2 (5 bases). V lost 4 bases to trimming and J lost 0 bases, with 12 bases between them. CDR3 length equals 15 residues. The germline CDR1 and CDR2 sequences are SNHLY and FYNNEI. The CDR3 DNA reads TGTGCCAGCAGTGTTTTGTCGGGGTACCAAGAGACCCAGTACTTC. Translated, it gives CASSVLSGYQETQYF. The whole variable domain, remainder taken from reference TRBV2 and TRBJ2-5, is EPEVTQTPSHQVTQMGQEVILRCVPISNHLYFYWYRQILGQKVEFLVSFYNNEISEKSEIFDDQFSVERPDGSNFTLKIRSTKLEDSAMYFCASSVLSGYQETQYFGPGTRLLVL.

The chain employs TRBV19 and TRBJ2-6, with unresolved D. The V and J ends lost 5 bases and 0 bases respectively, with 8 bases between them. CDR1 is LNHDA and CDR2 is SQIVND in the germline V gene (reference sequence). The CDR3 has 15 amino acids. The DNA of the CDR3 is TGTGCCAGTAGTGTCCAAGGCTCTGGGGCCAACGTCCTGACTTTC. Translated, it gives CASSVQGSGANVLTF.

The CDR3 bases are TGTGCCAGCAGCCGGAAGTTAGCGGGGGGAAACACAGATACGCAGTATTTT. Its protein product is CASSRKLAGGNTDTQYF. The rearrangement joins TRBV4-2 to TRBJ2-3, with 10 bases aligning to TRBD2. The J segment lost 2 bases and the V segment lost 4 bases, leaving 9 bases of the junction unmatched. The V gene's germline CDR1 is LGHNA and CDR2 YNFKEQ. The CDR3 extends over 17 amino acids.

The chain couples TRBV4-1 to TRBJ2-7, with 7 bases identical to TRBD2. Germline CDR1 is MGHRA and CDR2 is YSYEKL. This CDR3 region has 16 residues. The J segment lost 0 bases and the V segment lost 0 bases, leaving 5 bases of the junction unmatched. The CDR3 loop is CASSQDGGISSYEQYF. CDR3 DNA: TGCGCCAGCAGCCAAGACGGGGGGATAAGCTCCTACGAGCAGTACTTC.

The chain couples TRBV7-9 to TRBJ2-7; a weak D match, TRBD2 (6 bases). The CDR3 covers 13 residues. V was cut by 5 bases and J by 1 base, with 9 bases left in between. CDR1 and CDR2 (germline): SEHNR, FQNEAQ (reference sequence). CDR3 nucleotide sequence: TGTGCCAGCAGCAGTAGCGGATCCTACGAGCAGTACTTC. Residues: CASSSSGSYEQYF.

This chain links TRBV6-5 with TRBJ2-4; D call uncertain. CDR1 and CDR2 from the germline V gene are MNHEY and SVGAGI. Trimming removed 5 bases at V and 0 bases at J, with 8 bases between. This CDR3 contains 14 residues. For the CDR3, the DNA is TGTGCCAGCAGTAATACAAAAGCCAAAAACATTCAGTACTTC. Translating it yields CASSNTKAKNIQYF.

The V gene is TRBV5-6, the J gene TRBJ1-5; TRBD1 might be the D (5 bases). Trimming pared 9 bases from V and 0 bases from J, leaving 16 bases between. Looked up from germline, CDR1 is SGHDT and CDR2 is YYEEEE. The CDR3 has 15 residues. CDR3 bases: TGTGCCAACCTTGGGGGGACCAATAGCAATCAGCCCCAGCATTTT. This encodes CANLGGTNSNQPQHF.

The V call is TRBV7-9, the J call TRBJ2-7; no clear D gene. CDR1 is SEHNR, CDR2 FQNEAQ, per germline (reference sequence). Trimming removed 1 base from V and 3 bases from J, with 4 bases in between. The CDR3 loop spans 12 amino acids. The CDR3 region is CASSLVDYEQYF. In DNA, the CDR3 is TGTGCCAGCAGCTTAGTAGACTACGAGCAGTACTTC.

This clone was seen a handful of times. The V gene is TRBV7-2, the J gene TRBJ2-5, with D perhaps matching TRBD1 (5 bases). Germline V gene lookup returns CDR1 SGHTA and CDR2 FQGNSA. Trimming took 0 bases from V and 0 from J, leaving 8 bases between them. The CDR3 extends over 15 amino acids. The CDR3 DNA follows: TGTGCCAGCAGCTTAGCTCCAGGGTACCAAGAGACCCAGTACTTC. It is translated as CASSLAPGYQETQYF.